This T cell receptor (beta chain) appears in the sequencing data of a study of a mutant IDH1 vaccine in newly diagnosed glioma (dated by TCRdb to the early 2020s). Broadly, across the study: In the chemotherapy-containing groups, vaccination started alongside temozolomide cycles, whereas in patients who had radiotherapy alone it started 4-6 weeks after radiotherapy. Of the 25 to 40 patients who were treated, around 60% were male and about 40% were female, and the mean age was around 43 years. Before enrollment, patients had received standard therapy of radiotherapy alone, temozolomide alone, or radiochemotherapy with temozolomide; most received the combination. Visit V12 was the week-35 safety follow-up and visit V13 was the week-47 end of study. Peripheral blood was collected at six visits: V03 (baseline), V05, V07, V10, V12 and V13. Longitudinal TCRB deep sequencing was done for 25 treated patients, wherever samples were available for exploratory analyses.

Via the germline V gene, CDR1 is SGHRS and CDR2 YFSETQ. V is shortened by 0 bases, J by 0 bases, and the region joining them spans 7 bases. The CDR3 contains 16 residues, cysteine and phenylalanine counted. The only DNA kept is the CDR3, 48 bases in frame from the first base. Concerning this clone: Its antigen specificity is not known. Base quality data are lacking; no much larger clone is found one base away.

Library generation was performed with the immunoSEQ multiplex PCR assay. The hsTCRB Kit was used according to the manufacturer's protocol to amplify rearranged TCR beta chain sequences. Sequencing of TCRB libraries was carried out on an Illumina MiSeq. The original pipeline was this. The kit vendor's proprietary platform handled demultiplexing, trimming and gene mapping. TCRdb re-hosts the immuneACCESS table, in-frame sequences only. Its copies lack some clones; in the studies checked, an unresolved V gene accounts for under half of them, and the cause for the rest is not known. D and trimming come from the DNA, and the V and J calls and clone size come from that table. A total of tens of thousands of clones appear in this sample, around 83% of them only once. The ten top clones hold approximately 3.9% of the sample. Overall study results and their limits: Vaccine-induced immune responses across multiple MHC alleles were detected in approximately 94% of patients. No apparent relationship was observed between pseudoprogression and alterations in the top peripheral T cell clonotypes detected by TCRB sequencing. The authors noted that analyses of patient blood samples could not be reproduced because of sample limitations. PBMC samples for TCRB deep sequencing were selected based on availability.

The time point label on this specimen signifies: week 47, end of study. Each vaccine dose, consisting of 300 ug of a 20-mer mutant IDH1 peptide in Montanide, was administered subcutaneously with topical imiquimod. Eight vaccinations were administered to patients in weeks 1, 3, 5, 7, 11, 15, 19 and 23, corresponding to visits V03 through V10. Newly diagnosed WHO grade 3 or 4 IDH1-mutant astrocytomas showing loss of nuclear ATRX were present in the donors. The samples were drawn from NOA16, a multicentre, single-arm, open-label phase I trial in Germany that tested a mutant IDH1 peptide vaccine in humans for the first time. Genomic DNA for TCRB sequencing was isolated from EDTA blood with the DNeasy Blood and Tissue Kit.

The chain links TRBV5-1 with TRBJ1-6; too little of a D gene remains to name it. This material consisted of PBMCs, taken from a glioma patient whose treatment included an IDH1 peptide vaccine. The clonotype originates from a young man with glioma. The nucleotide sequence reads TGCGCCAGCAGCTTGGCCGGGAGCTCCTATAATTCACCCCTCCACTTT. This codes for CASSLAGSSYNSPLHF.